The entry below describes one T cell receptor beta chain. The clone's antigen remains unknown. Per-base quality was not reported, and no clone a single base away is much larger than it. The sample belongs to a study of shared clonotypes between healthy human individuals (dated by TCRdb to about 2020). Regarding the study in general: The cohort included three men and a couple of women between 18 and 49 years of age. Between about 0.94 and 10 billion PBMCs per donor were obtained by leukapheresis. For each donor, CD4 naive and CD4 memory were each run on three plates, CD8 naive on two plates, and CD8 memory on one plate. To estimate repertoire size and how much clonotype sharing occurs between individuals, the study deeply sequenced the blood TCR repertoires of about five healthy adults. Libraries were prepared and TCR repertoires were sequenced by different laboratories using diverse techniques, in order to increase sequencing depth and limit assay-specific biases.

CD8 naive samples were CD45RO-negative cells positively selected for CCR7, giving a CD45RA+CCR7+ population that excluded TemRA cells. Healthy HIV-negative adults with no recently reported acute infections or vaccinations were included as donors. Every donor was a Caucasian adult residing in Nashville, Tennessee, USA. After blood collection by leukapheresis, PBMCs were isolated using Ficoll-Histopaque density gradient centrifugation and then cryopreserved in the vapor phase of liquid nitrogen. Analytical flow cytometry was used to check the purity and quantity of every magnetically sorted T cell population. From each sorted fraction, genomic DNA was isolated and quantified by UV absorbance on a Nanodrop 2000c. Using the deep immunoSEQ assay, multiplex PCR amplified TCR CDR3 regions from genomic DNA. Genomic DNA extracted from each cell subset was distributed evenly over all wells of several immunoSEQ 96-well plates, and each plate served as one replicate. For sorted subsets, each replicate PCR was loaded with 200 ng genomic DNA, equivalent to some 27,000 T cell genomes. Purified libraries were quantified with a Qubit 3.0 fluorometer, sized on a Bioanalyzer 2100, and re-quantified with the KAPA Library Quantification kit. Every immunoSEQ 96-well plate was sequenced on a dedicated single-read 150-cycle Illumina NextSeq 550 flow cell. The study's own analysis went as follows. The immunoSEQ output contained only junctional sequences without quality scores, so filtering could not match that applied to full-length reads. Sequences were annotated with PyIR, a Python wrapper for IgBLAST v1.9, and V/J genes and CDR3 were assigned using IMGT germline references. Reads were filtered out if the reads had weak V/J assignments (E-value above 1e-6), no CDR3, stop codons, out-of-frame junctions, or ambiguous translated residues. V3J clonotypes were defined as sequences sharing an identical inferred V gene, J gene, and CDR3 amino acid sequence. To compute the percentage overlap between repertoires, the number of shared unique clonotypes was divided by the size of the smaller repertoire. Richness of each repertoire was evaluated using RTK rarefaction, the Chao1 estimator, and Recon v2.1 estimates of unobserved clonotypes. Generation probabilities were computed with OLGA for all TCRbeta clonotypes obtained by the gDNA method from four donors. In its TCRdb copy, this immuneACCESS table keeps in-frame sequences only and misses some clones. Where compared with another copy, unresolved V genes explain less than half of these, and the others have no known cause. For V, J and clone size, that table is used; D and trimming come from the DNA. In all, the sample holds about 2.1 million clones, and 90% to 95% of those were seen once. More than 1.5% of the sample goes to the ten largest clones.

The research as a whole found: Rarefaction of sorted-subset datasets indicated incomplete sequencing despite the large sequencing depth. Sharing across a few donors was observed for about 5% of naive CD4, 3.5% of naive CD8, over 2% of memory CD4, and 0.4% of memory CD8 clonotypes. Because the study included only a small number of donors, the genetic and exposure-history diversity represented was limited. Naive subsets generally had larger estimated clonotype richness than memory subsets did. Based on pairwise subsampling, the degree of clonotype sharing among donors was expected to be affected by sequencing depth. Sampling was limited to blood, and TCR repertoires in tissue likely differ from TCR repertoires in blood. Compared with non-shared clonotypes, the clonotypes found in all four sorted-subset donors had higher generation probabilities.

Trimming takes 2 bases off V and 6 bases off J; junction bases not matched to a gene: 6. The germline V gene sets CDR1 to SGDLS and CDR2 to YYNGEE. From its cysteine to its phenylalanine, the CDR3 spans 15 amino acids. Solely the CDR3 DNA is kept, with 45 bases framed from the first base. Material: naive CD8+ T cells from PBMCs. The sample's cell subset or site label, decoded: CD45RA+CCR7+. The rearrangement joined TRBV9 to TRBJ1-5, and 9 junctional nucleotides match TRBD1. This sequence originates from a man younger than 35 in good health. Some clones in this sample may be carry-over from other donors' samples. The CDR3 has the sequence CASSVGTGRGQPQHF. The base sequence is TGTGCCAGCAGCGTTGGGACAGGGAGGGGTCAGCCCCAGCATTTT.